This T cell receptor beta chain was recovered during a study of blood T cell repertoires in COVID-19. As for the study in general: The analysed material was cDNA or gDNA that came from T cells, B-cell-depleted T cells, or PBMCs.

Only in-frame clones appear in the TCRdb table, and some are missing; sequencing was by immunoSEQ multiplex PCR. The sample contains 60,000 to 85,000 clones, 90% of which appear only once. V shed 4 bases and J 4 bases; nucleotides not matched to a gene: 10. The CDR3 extends over 17 amino acids. Germline V gives CDR1 SGHRS, CDR2 YFSETQ. The chain is built from TRBV5-1 and TRBJ2-1; the match to TRBD2 covers 11 bases. This sequence originates from a man in his forties or fifties with acute or convalescent COVID-19. Sequenced: peripheral blood. CDR3 amino acids: CASSDDPGTSGYNEQFF. The CDR3 nucleotides read TGCGCCAGCAGCGATGACCCCGGGACTAGCGGATACAATGAGCAGTTCTTC.